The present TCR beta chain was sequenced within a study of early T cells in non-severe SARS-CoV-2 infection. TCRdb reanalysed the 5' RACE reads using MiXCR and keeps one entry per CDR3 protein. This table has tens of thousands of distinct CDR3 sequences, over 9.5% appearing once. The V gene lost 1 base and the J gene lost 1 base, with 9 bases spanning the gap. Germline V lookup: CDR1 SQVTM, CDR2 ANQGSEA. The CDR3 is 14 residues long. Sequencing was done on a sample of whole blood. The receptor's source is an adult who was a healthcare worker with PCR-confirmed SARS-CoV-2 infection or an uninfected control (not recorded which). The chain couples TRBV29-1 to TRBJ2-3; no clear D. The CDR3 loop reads CSVEGRVRTDTQYF. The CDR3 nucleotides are TGCAGCGTTGAAGGAAGGGTCCGCACAGATACGCAGTATTTT.